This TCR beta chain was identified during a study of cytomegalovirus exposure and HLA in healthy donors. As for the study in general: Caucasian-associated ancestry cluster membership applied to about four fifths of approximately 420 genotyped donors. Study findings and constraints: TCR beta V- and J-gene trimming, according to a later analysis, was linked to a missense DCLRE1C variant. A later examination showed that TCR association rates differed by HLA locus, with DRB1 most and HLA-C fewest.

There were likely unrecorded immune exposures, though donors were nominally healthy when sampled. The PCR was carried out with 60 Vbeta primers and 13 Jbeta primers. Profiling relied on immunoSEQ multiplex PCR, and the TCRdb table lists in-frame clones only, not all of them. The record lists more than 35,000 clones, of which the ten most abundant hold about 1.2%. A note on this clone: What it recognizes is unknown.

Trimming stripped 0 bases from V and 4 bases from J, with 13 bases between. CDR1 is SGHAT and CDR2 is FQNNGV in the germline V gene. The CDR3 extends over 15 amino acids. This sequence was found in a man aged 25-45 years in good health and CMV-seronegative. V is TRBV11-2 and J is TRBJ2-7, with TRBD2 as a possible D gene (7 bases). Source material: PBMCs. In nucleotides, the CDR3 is TGTGCCAGCAGCTTAGAGGGAGGGGGACGGTACGAGCAGTACTTC. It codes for CASSLEGGGRYEQYF.